The rows below give T cell receptor beta chains drawn from one sample of a study of shared clonotypes between healthy human individuals. TCRdb keeps only in-frame clones here, not all; method: immunoSEQ multiplex PCR. The table includes about 2.1 million clones, just over 90% detected once. The sequenced material came from naive CD8+ T cells from PBMCs. The source is a man younger than 35 in good health. Some clones in this sample may be carry-over from other donors' samples. Both conserved end residues are part of each CDR3. D genes are given only for firm matches.

j_call	v_call	d_call	cdr3_nt	cdr3_aa
TRBJ2-5	TRBV7-3	TRBD2	TGTGCCAGCAGCCTAGCGGGAGGTCGTCCGGAGACCCAGTACTTC	CASSLAGGRPETQYF
TRBJ2-3	TRBV11-2	.	TGTGCCAGCAGCTTAGGAGTGGTATTATCAGATACGCAGTATTTT	CASSLGVVLSDTQYF
TRBJ2-7	TRBV29-1	TRBD1	TGCAGCGCCGGGACAGGGCAACGCTACGAGCAGTACTTC	CSAGTGQRYEQYF
TRBJ1-5	TRBV19	.	TGTGCCAGTAGGCTGTACATCAATCAGCCCCAGCATTTT	CASRLYINQPQHF
TRBJ2-5	TRBV7-9	TRBD1	TGTGCCAGCAGCTTCCCCAGGGGGCGGGAGACCCAGTACTTC	CASSFPRGRETQYF
TRBJ2-7	TRBV11-2	.	TGTGCCAGCAGCTCTAGCGGAGGGGGGTACGAGCAGTACTTC	CASSSSGGGYEQYF
TRBJ1-5	TRBV27	TRBD1	TGTGCCAGCAGCCAAACAGGACAGGGCCAGCCCCAGCATTTT	CASSQTGQGQPQHF
TRBJ1-1	TRBV9	.	TGTGCCAGCAGCGGGCGGTTTGGGGGGAGCACTGAAGCTTTCTTT	CASSGRFGGSTEAFF
TRBJ1-5	TRBV7-9	.	TGTGCCAGCAGCCCCCCGGGTGAGCCCCAGCATTTT	CASSPPGEPQHF
TRBJ2-7	TRBV4-1	.	TGCGCCAGCAGCCAAGTATATGGGGTGGCCAGGACCTACGAGCAGTACTTC	CASSQVYGVARTYEQYF
TRBJ1-4	TRBV28	.	TGTGCCAGCAGTTTATTGTTGGCCAGGGTGGATGAAAAACTGTTTTTT	CASSLLLARVDEKLFF
TRBJ1-1	TRBV27	TRBD1	TGTGCCAGCAGTTTATTGGTCAGGGGGCGCGACACTGAAGCTTTCTTT	CASSLLVRGRDTEAFF
TRBJ2-7	TRBV18	.	TGTGCCAGCTCACCTACTAAGGGCCACATCTCCTACGAGCAGTACTTC	CASSPTKGHISYEQYF
TRBJ1-2	TRBV4-1	.	TGCGCCAGCAGCCAAGGTCCCCAGGGGAGCTATGGCTACACCTTC	CASSQGPQGSYGYTF
TRBJ2-3	TRBV19	TRBD2	TGTGCCAGTAGTATTGGTAGCGGGTCAGATACGCAGTATTTT	CASSIGSGSDTQYF
TRBJ1-2	TRBV10-1	TRBD1	TGCGCCAGCAGTGAGAGACAGGGCTATGGCTACACCTTC	CASSERQGYGYTF
TRBJ2-5	TRBV6-6	TRBD1	TGTGCCAGCAGCCAACTTAAAGGACAGGGCAAGACCCAGTACTTC	CASSQLKGQGKTQYF
TRBJ2-7	TRBV5-1	TRBD1	TGCGCCAGCAGCCTGGGACAGGGGGCGAAGGACGAGCAGTACTTC	CASSLGQGAKDEQYF
TRBJ2-1	TRBV27	.	TGTGCCAGCAGCCCCGACTACCCTCCTGGCAATGAGCAGTTCTTC	CASSPDYPPGNEQFF
TRBJ2-7	TRBV9	.	TGTGCCAGCAGCGCCCCATCCTACGAGCAGTACTTC	CASSAPSYEQYF